The rows below give T cell receptor beta chains drawn from one sample of a study of blood T cells in healthy people across ages. TCRdb ran MiXCR on the 5' RACE reads and lists one entry per CDR3 protein. The sample has about 1.8 million distinct CDR3 sequences, approximately 50% seen once. Sequencing was performed on blood. Receptors were obtained from a woman between 40 and 55 years old in good health. Both conserved end residues are part of each CDR3. Fields, in order: D gene, clone size, V gene, J gene, CDR3 protein, CDR3 DNA. A D gene is named only where the DNA matches it firmly. Clone size appears in some rows only: once, few, many, or a class for an expanded clone.

D: TRBD2
size: -
V: TRBV29-1
J: TRBJ2-2
CDR3: CSAPREDTGELFF
DNA: TGCAGCGCCCCCCGGGAGGACACCGGGGAGCTGTTTTTT

D: TRBD1
size: -
V: TRBV7-2
J: TRBJ2-1
CDR3: CASRPTPGQESYNEQFF
DNA: TGTGCCAGCCGCCCTACCCCTGGACAGGAATCCTACAATGAGCAGTTCTTC

D: TRBD1
size: -
V: TRBV3-1
J: TRBJ2-7
CDR3: CASSPARGQPYEQYF
DNA: TGTGCCAGCAGTCCCGCTCGGGGACAGCCCTACGAGCAGTACTTC

D: -
size: few
V: TRBV7-2
J: TRBJ2-1
CDR3: CASSARDIIEQFF
DNA: TGTGCCAGCAGCGCCCGGGACATAATTGAGCAGTTCTTC

D: -
size: few
V: TRBV27
J: TRBJ1-6
CDR3: CASSFEGRSFNSPLHF
DNA: TGTGCCAGCAGTTTTGAGGGCAGGAGTTTCAATTCACCCCTCCACTTT

D: -
size: many
V: TRBV7-2
J: TRBJ2-3
CDR3: CATRDPSTDTQYF
DNA: TGTGCCACAAGGGACCCTAGCACAGATACGCAGTATTTT

D: TRBD2
size: -
V: TRBV20-1
J: TRBJ2-1
CDR3: CSASSGTSGGALEQFF
DNA: TGCAGTGCTAGTTCTGGGACTAGCGGGGGGGCACTTGAGCAGTTCTTC

D: -
size: few
V: TRBV2
J: TRBJ2-7
CDR3: CASYRSGVGEQYF
DNA: TGTGCCAGCTATCGTTCAGGGGTCGGCGAGCAGTACTTC

D: TRBD2
size: -
V: TRBV29-1
J: TRBJ2-7
CDR3: CSVEVPAGESYEQYF
DNA: TGCAGCGTTGAAGTACCAGCGGGGGAGTCCTACGAGCAGTACTTC

D: TRBD2
size: few
V: TRBV20-1
J: TRBJ2-3
CDR3: CSATYSGGADTQYF
DNA: TGCAGTGCTACCTATAGCGGGGGGGCGGATACGCAGTATTTT

D: -
size: few
V: TRBV28
J: TRBJ1-5
CDR3: CASRQGKSNQPQHF
DNA: TGTGCCAGCAGACAGGGTAAGAGCAATCAGCCCCAGCATTTT

D: -
size: -
V: TRBV15
J: TRBJ2-3
CDR3: CATSTRSNSAQDTQYF
DNA: TGTGCCACCAGCACCCGATCCAATAGCGCGCAGGATACGCAGTATTTT

D: TRBD2
size: -
V: TRBV11-2
J: TRBJ2-3
CDR3: CASSLGLAGEWDTQYF
DNA: TGTGCCAGCAGCTTAGGTCTAGCGGGGGAGTGGGATACGCAGTATTTT